This T cell receptor (beta chain) was profiled in a study of T cell responses to AZD1222 COVID-19 vaccine. About the study: Whether given at about 4 or about 12 weeks, second doses were pooled. Study results and caveats: No repertoire was sampled before or during the peak T cell response, only after it. Baseline antibody screening turned up just a handful of seropositive AZD1222 recipients.

A word on this clone: The target antigen is unknown.

V was shortened by 0 bases and J by 7 bases, with 8 bases between the two germline ends. The CDR3 sequence is 14 residues long. Germline V gene lookup returns CDR1 SGHRS and CDR2 YFSETQ. Produced via immunoSEQ multiplex PCR; TCRdb's table is partial and in-frame only. The table includes 100,000 to 150,000 clones, over 75% detected once. The receptor's source is an adult in good health. The sequencing here drew on peripheral blood, taken on day 0 of AZD1222 vaccination. V and J are TRBV5-1 and TRBJ1-6; no clear D gene. CDR3 sequence: CASSLAQRNSPLHF. CDR3 coding DNA: TGCGCCAGCAGCTTGGCCCAGCGGAATTCACCCCTCCACTTT.